The 24 T cell receptor beta chains below come from one sample, sequenced in a study of shared clonotypes between healthy human individuals. Sequencing used immunoSEQ multiplex PCR; TCRdb keeps in-frame clones, though not all of them. Among around 1,000,000 clones listed, about 72% were seen once. The source material was memory CD4+ T cells from PBMCs. Subset given: CD45RA-negative fraction. The receptors were gathered from a man between 18 and 35 years old in good health. Some clones in this sample may be carry-over from other donors' samples.

J is TRBJ1-4 and V is TRBV5-1, with D uncertain. From germline, CDR1 is SGHRS and CDR2 YFSETQ. V lost 1 base and J lost 0, with 7 bases in between. The CDR3 is made up of 15 amino acids. Here the CDR3 reads CASSLLDTTNEKLFF. The CDR3 DNA sequence: TGCGCCAGCAGCTTGCTTGACACAACTAATGAAAAACTGTTTTTT.

A word on this clone: Other DNA sequences in the sample encode the same CDR3. The CDR3 nucleotides are TGTGCCATCAGGGAAACTACAGGGGGCTACGAGCAGTACTTC. It codes for CAIRETTGGYEQYF. The chain carries TRBV10-3 and TRBJ2-7; TRBD1 agrees at 8 bases. The germline gives CDR1 ENHRY, CDR2 SYGVKD. The CDR3 has 14 residues. The V gene end was trimmed by 6 bases and the J gene end by 3 bases; junction bases not matched to a gene: 7.

Written as DNA, the CDR3 is TGTGCCAGCATGTCAGTGGAGCAGTACTTC. Its translation: CASMSVEQYF. This chain connects TRBV2 to TRBJ2-7, with D uncertain. This CDR3 is 10 amino acids long. V was pared by 7 bases and J by 7 bases, with 8 bases between. CDR1 is SNHLY, CDR2 FYNNEI, per germline.

This rearrangement joins TRBV2 to TRBJ1-1; no firm D call. In germline, CDR1 is SNHLY, CDR2 FYNNEI. The CDR3 extends over 15 amino acids. Trimming removed 4 bases at V and 7 bases at J, with 19 bases between. For the CDR3, the DNA is TGTGCCAGCAGTGTCCAAGTCCTTATCAGCCATGAAGCTTTCTTT. Translation gives CASSVQVLISHEAFF.

V gene TRBV27 combines with J gene TRBJ2-1; no clear D gene. This CDR3 has 17 amino acids. The germline V gene has CDR1 MNHEY and CDR2 SMNVEV (reference sequence). V lost 2 bases and J lost 0, with 14 bases in between. This CDR3 is CASSLKWSGFSYNEQFF. In DNA form, the CDR3 reads TGTGCCAGCAGTTTAAAGTGGTCAGGTTTCTCCTACAATGAGCAGTTCTTC.

The rearrangement joins TRBV19 to TRBJ1-2, with TRBD1 as a possible D gene (6 bases). The germline gives CDR1 LNHDA, CDR2 SQIVND (reference sequence). Deletions cut 3 bases from V and 5 bases from J, with 19 bases between. The CDR3 consists of 16 residues. The CDR3 DNA is TGTGCCAGTAGTATCTACGGGACAAGGCTTCAGTATGGCTACACCTTC. This translates into CASSIYGTRLQYGYTF.

In its sample, this clone was seen a few times. V and J are TRBV19 and TRBJ2-2, with D tentatively TRBD2 (6 bases). Germline assignment: CDR1 LNHDA and CDR2 SQIVND (reference sequence). Between the trimmed V and J ends, which lost 5 bases and 1 base, there was a span of 11 bases. The CDR3 loop spans 15 amino acids. The CDR3 sequence is CASSQSGRNTGELFF. DNA of the CDR3: TGTGCCAGTAGTCAAAGCGGGCGGAACACCGGGGAGCTGTTTTTT.

The chain is built from TRBV5-6 and TRBJ1-1; 10 positions match TRBD1. V lost 4 bases to trimming and J lost 1 base; unmatched junction nucleotides: 7. This CDR3 has 16 amino acids. Germline loops: CDR1 SGHDT, CDR2 YYEEEE. CDR3 bases: TGTGCCAGCAGCCTGTGGGACAGGGGCCCGAACACTGAAGCTTTCTTT. Translation: CASSLWDRGPNTEAFF.

In DNA, the CDR3 is TGCGCCAGCAGGACCCCGGGTAGCGGGAGGGCCTTAGGTGAGCAGTTCTTC. This codes for CASRTPGSGRALGEQFF. This rearrangement joins TRBV10-1 to TRBJ2-1; TRBD2 agrees at 11 bases. Germline V lookup: CDR1 WNHNN, CDR2 SYGVQD (reference sequence). V dropped 6 bases and J dropped 9; count of bases not matched to a gene: 16. This CDR3 is built from 17 residues.

V and J are TRBV2 and TRBJ2-1; 7 nucleotides line up with TRBD2. Germline values: CDR1 SNHLY, CDR2 FYNNEI. With 3 bases clipped from V and 9 bases from J, the junction kept 11 bases outside the gene matches. This CDR3 has 15 residues. As DNA, the CDR3 is TGTGCCAGCAGTGATCCCAGGGAGGGAAGGATTGAGCAGTTCTTC. Its translation is CASSDPREGRIEQFF.

This sequence joins TRBV7-9 and TRBJ2-1; 14 bases match TRBD2. The CDR3 loop spans 15 amino acids. CDR1 SEHNR and CDR2 FQNEAQ come from the germline V gene (reference sequence). The trim removed 8 bases at V and 14 bases at J, leaving 14 bases unmatched. The CDR3 protein is CASGHGRLAGGPKFF. CDR3 in DNA: TGTGCCAGCGGCCACGGCAGACTAGCGGGAGGGCCCAAGTTCTTC.

The chain couples TRBV7-2 to TRBJ2-4, with unresolved D. Germline CDR1 and CDR2: SGHTA and FQGNSA. The CDR3 is made up of 15 amino acids. The V and J ends lost 5 bases and 0 bases respectively, with 11 bases between them. This chain's CDR3 is CASSMGRLAKNIQYF. In DNA form, the CDR3 reads TGTGCCAGCAGCATGGGTCGGCTAGCCAAAAACATTCAGTACTTC.

The chain recombines TRBV11-2 with TRBJ2-3, with D unresolved. V was shortened by 2 bases and J by 3 bases, with 9 bases between the two germline ends. This CDR3 region has 14 residues. Germline assignment: CDR1 SGHAT and CDR2 FQNNGV. Here the CDR3 reads CASSLSSRTDTQYF. The CDR3 DNA reads TGTGCCAGCAGCTTATCATCGCGAACAGATACGCAGTATTTT.

This chain links TRBV5-3 with TRBJ2-7; 13 bases fit TRBD2. TRBV5-3 is filed as an ORF, its function uncertain. This CDR3 is 16 amino acids long. The trim removed 3 bases at V and 3 bases at J, leaving 6 bases unmatched. CDR3 DNA sequence: TGTGCCAGAAGCTCACGACTAGCGGGAGGCCTCTACGAGCAGTACTTC. Its protein product is CARSSRLAGGLYEQYF.

The chain couples TRBV7-2 to TRBJ1-3; tentatively, D is TRBD1 (6 bases). This CDR3 region has 13 residues. The ends were cut back, 5 bases at V and 4 bases at J, with 9 bases in the middle. Germline assignment: CDR1 SGHTA and CDR2 FQGNSA. This CDR3 is CASSPGQGNTIYF. The CDR3 region has the DNA TGTGCCAGCAGCCCTGGACAGGGAAACACCATATATTTT. The complete variable domain, with remaining parts taken from reference TRBV7-2 and TRBJ1-3, reads GAGVSQSPSNKVTEKGKDVELRCDPISGHTALYWYRQSLGQGLEFLIYFQGNSAPDKSGLPSDRFSAERTGGSVSTLTIQRTQQEDSAVYLCASSPGQGNTIYFGEGSWLTVV.

The chain uses TRBV18 and TRBJ2-7; 9 bases are a match to TRBD1. The CDR3 contains 12 residues. Germline values: CDR1 KGHSH, CDR2 LQKENI. V lost 3 bases to trimming and J lost 6 bases; unmatched junction nucleotides: 0. CDR3 bases: TGTGCCAGCTCACCGGGACAGGGCGAGCAGTACTTC. It yields the protein CASSPGQGEQYF.

The V and J genes are TRBV6-1 and TRBJ2-7, with TRBD1 as a possible D gene (6 bases). The CDR3 runs 13 residues. V shed 9 bases and J shed 7 bases, with 19 bases lying between them. The V gene's germline CDR1 is MNHNS and CDR2 SASEGT. This CDR3 reads CASTSIWGQEQYF. DNA of the CDR3: TGTGCCAGTACCTCCATCTGGGGGCAAGAGCAGTACTTC.

The chain carries TRBV7-9 and TRBJ2-7; possibly TRBD1 for D (5 bases). Trimming stripped 1 base from V and 6 bases from J, with 13 bases between. Germline values: CDR1 SEHNR, CDR2 FQNEAQ (reference sequence). The CDR3 loop spans 14 amino acids. CDR3 sequence: CASSLGVSRGEQYF. In DNA, the CDR3 is TGTGCCAGCAGCTTAGGTGTGAGTAGGGGCGAGCAGTACTTC.

This clone came up a few times. The same CDR3 also results from other DNA sequences found in this sample. The CDR3 is CASSHHPGRGWGGELFF. The CDR3 bases are TGTGCCAGCAGCCACCACCCTGGGAGGGGATGGGGCGGGGAGCTGTTTTTT. The chain is built from TRBV7-2 and TRBJ2-2, with TRBD2 matching 7 bases. V gave up 5 bases and J gave up 7 bases; unmatched junction bases: 16. Germline V gene sequence: CDR1 SGHTA, CDR2 FQGNSA. This CDR3 is built from 17 residues.

This chain connects TRBV10-3 to TRBJ2-5; 7 nucleotides align to TRBD1. Trimming took 0 bases from V and 5 from J; bases not matched to a gene: 3. From germline, CDR1 is ENHRY and CDR2 SYGVKD. The CDR3 extends over 14 amino acids. CDR3 nucleotide sequence: TGTGCCATCAGTGAGTCAACAGGGGATGAGACCCAGTACTTC. Encoded protein: CAISESTGDETQYF.

The chain recombines TRBV5-8 with TRBJ1-3; D unresolved. From germline, CDR1 is SGHTS and CDR2 YDEGEE. Trimming stripped 0 bases from V and 2 bases from J, with 15 bases between. The CDR3 extends over 17 amino acids. The CDR3 here is CASSLGRGITPGNTIYF. The CDR3, as DNA: TGTGCCAGCAGCTTGGGGCGTGGGATAACCCCTGGAAACACCATATATTTT.

V gene TRBV19 combines with J gene TRBJ2-5, with D perhaps TRBD1 (6 bases). V gave up 4 bases and J gave up 5 bases, with 17 bases separating them. The length of the CDR3 is 15 residues. CDR1 and CDR2 (germline): LNHDA, SQIVND (reference sequence). The CDR3 loop is CASSTEDRPWETQYF. CDR3 bases: TGTGCCAGTAGTACAGAAGACAGGCCATGGGAGACCCAGTACTTC.

The chain has TRBV15 and TRBJ2-1; the match to TRBD2 covers 9 bases. The length of the CDR3 is 15 residues. Unmatched junction bases numbered 9, after V lost 5 bases and J lost 7 bases. The germline CDR1 and CDR2 sequences are LNHNV and YYDKDF (reference sequence). The CDR3 nucleotides are TGTGCCACCAGCTTTCTAGCGGGACCTGGGAATGAGCAGTTCTTC. Its translation is CATSFLAGPGNEQFF.

The chain links TRBV4-3 to TRBJ2-3; D unclear. Trimming removed 0 bases at V and 7 bases at J, with 8 bases between. From germline, CDR1 is LGHNA and CDR2 YSLEER. CDR3 length: 13 amino acids. The CDR3 protein is CASSQDSAYTQYF. The CDR3 DNA is TGCGCCAGCAGCCAAGATTCCGCGTATACGCAGTATTTT.